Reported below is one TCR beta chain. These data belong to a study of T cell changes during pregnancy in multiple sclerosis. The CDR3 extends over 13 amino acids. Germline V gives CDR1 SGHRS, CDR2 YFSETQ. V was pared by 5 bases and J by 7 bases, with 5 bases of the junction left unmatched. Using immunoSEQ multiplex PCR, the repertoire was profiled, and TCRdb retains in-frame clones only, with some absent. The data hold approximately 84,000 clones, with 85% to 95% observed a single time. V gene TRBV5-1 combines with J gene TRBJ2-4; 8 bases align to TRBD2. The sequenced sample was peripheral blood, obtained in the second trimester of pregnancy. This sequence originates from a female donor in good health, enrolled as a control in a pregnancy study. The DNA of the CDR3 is TGCGCCAGCAGATCAGCGGGAGCTAACATTCAGTACTTC. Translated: CASRSAGANIQYF.